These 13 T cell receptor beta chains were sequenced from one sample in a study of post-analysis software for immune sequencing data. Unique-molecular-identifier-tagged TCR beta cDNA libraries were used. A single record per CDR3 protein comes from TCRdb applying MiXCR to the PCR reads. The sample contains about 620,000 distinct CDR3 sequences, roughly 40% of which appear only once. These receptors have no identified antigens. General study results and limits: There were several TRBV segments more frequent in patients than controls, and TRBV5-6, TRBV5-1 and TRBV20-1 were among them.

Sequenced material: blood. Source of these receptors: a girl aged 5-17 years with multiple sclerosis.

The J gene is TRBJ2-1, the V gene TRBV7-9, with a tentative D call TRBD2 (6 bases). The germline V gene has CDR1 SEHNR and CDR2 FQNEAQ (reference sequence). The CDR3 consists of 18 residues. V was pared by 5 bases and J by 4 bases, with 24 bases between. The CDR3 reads CASSPRGEAGRRYNEQFF. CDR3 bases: TGTGCCAGCAGCCCCCGAGGAGAAGCGGGCCGTCGATACAATGAGCAGTTCTTC.

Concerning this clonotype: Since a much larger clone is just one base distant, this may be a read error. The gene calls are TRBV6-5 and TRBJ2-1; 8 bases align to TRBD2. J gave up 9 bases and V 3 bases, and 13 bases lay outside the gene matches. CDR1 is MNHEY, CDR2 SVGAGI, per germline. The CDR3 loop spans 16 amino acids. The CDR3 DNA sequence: TGTGCCAGCAGTTATCTCTCTAGCGGGTGTGGAACTGAGCAGTTCTTC. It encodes CASSYLSSGCGTEQFF.

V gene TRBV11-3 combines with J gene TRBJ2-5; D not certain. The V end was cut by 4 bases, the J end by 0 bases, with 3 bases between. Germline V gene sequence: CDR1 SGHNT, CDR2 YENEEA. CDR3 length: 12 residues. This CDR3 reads CASSSHQETQYF. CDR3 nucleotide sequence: TGTGCCAGCAGCTCGCACCAAGAGACCCAGTACTTC.

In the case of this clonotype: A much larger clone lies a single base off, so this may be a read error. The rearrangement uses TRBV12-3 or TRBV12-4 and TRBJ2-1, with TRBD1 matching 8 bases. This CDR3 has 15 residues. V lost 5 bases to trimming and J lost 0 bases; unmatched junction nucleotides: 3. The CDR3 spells CASSPGQASYNEQFF. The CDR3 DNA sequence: TGTGCCAGCAGTCCGGGACAGGCCTCCTACAATGAGCAGTTCTTC.

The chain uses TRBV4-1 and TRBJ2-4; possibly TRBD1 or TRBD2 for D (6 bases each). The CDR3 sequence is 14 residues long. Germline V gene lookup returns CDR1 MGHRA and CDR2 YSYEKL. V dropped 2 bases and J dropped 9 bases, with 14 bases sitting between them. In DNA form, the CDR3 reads TGCGCCAGCAGCCAACCGGGGGCCGGGGGCATTCAGTACTTC. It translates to CASSQPGAGGIQYF.

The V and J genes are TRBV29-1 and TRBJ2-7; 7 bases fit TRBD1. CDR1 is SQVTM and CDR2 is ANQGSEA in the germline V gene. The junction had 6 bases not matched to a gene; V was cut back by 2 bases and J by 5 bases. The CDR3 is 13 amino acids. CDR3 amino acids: CSVETGAFHEQYF. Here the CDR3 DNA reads TGCAGCGTTGAAACAGGGGCATTCCACGAGCAGTACTTC.

The CDR3 here is CASSQERGGGYGYTF. The CDR3 DNA reads TGTGCCAGCAGCCAAGAAAGAGGTGGAGGCTATGGCTACACCTTC. The V and J genes are TRBV3-1 and TRBJ1-2; D gene unclear. CDR3 length: 15 amino acids. CDR1 LGHDT and CDR2 YNNKEL come from the germline V gene (reference sequence). The ends were cut back, 0 bases at V and 4 bases at J, with 12 bases in the middle.

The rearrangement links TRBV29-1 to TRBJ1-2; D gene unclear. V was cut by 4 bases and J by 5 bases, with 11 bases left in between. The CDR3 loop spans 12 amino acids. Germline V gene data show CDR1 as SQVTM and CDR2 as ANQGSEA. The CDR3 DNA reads TGCAGCGTTGCATGGGCCGCTTATGGCTACACCTTC. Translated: CSVAWAAYGYTF. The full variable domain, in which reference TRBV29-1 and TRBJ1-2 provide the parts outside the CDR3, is SAVISQKPSRDICQRGTSLTIQCQVDSQVTMMFWYRQQPGQSLTLIATANQGSEATYESGFVIDKFPISRPNLTFSTLTVSNMSPEDSSIYLCSVAWAAYGYTFGSGTRLTVV.

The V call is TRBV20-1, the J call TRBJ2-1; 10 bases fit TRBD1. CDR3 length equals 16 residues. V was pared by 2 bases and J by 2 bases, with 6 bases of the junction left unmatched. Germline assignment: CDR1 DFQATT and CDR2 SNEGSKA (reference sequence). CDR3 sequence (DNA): TGCAGTGCTAGATTACCGGGACAGGGGACCTACAATGAGCAGTTCTTC. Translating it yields CSARLPGQGTYNEQFF.

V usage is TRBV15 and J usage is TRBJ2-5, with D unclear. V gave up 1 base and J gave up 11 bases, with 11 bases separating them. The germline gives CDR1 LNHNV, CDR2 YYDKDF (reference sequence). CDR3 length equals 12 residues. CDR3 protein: CATSRGPQEQYF. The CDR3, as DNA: TGTGCCACCAGCAGAGGACCTCAAGAGCAGTACTTC.

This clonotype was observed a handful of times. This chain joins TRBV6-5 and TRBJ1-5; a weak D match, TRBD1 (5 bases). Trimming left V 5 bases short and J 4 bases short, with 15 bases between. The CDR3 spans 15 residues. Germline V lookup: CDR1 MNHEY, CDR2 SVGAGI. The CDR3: CASSPQASGNQPQHF. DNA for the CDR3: TGTGCCAGCAGTCCCCAGGCGTCAGGGAATCAGCCCCAGCATTTT.

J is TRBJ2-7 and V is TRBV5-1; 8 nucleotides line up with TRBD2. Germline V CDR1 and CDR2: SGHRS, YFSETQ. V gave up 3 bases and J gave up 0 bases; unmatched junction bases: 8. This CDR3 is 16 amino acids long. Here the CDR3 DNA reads TGCGCCAGCAGCTGGGCAAGCGGGAGTGTCTCCTACGAGCAGTACTTC. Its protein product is CASSWASGSVSYEQYF.

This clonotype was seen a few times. For the CDR3, the DNA is TGTGCCAGCAGCCCGGGACGGGACTATGGCTACACCTTC. Protein: CASSPGRDYGYTF. The chain links TRBV7-6 to TRBJ1-2; D possibly corresponds to TRBD1 (5 bases). CDR1 and CDR2 (germline): SGHVS, FNYEAQ. Deletions cut 5 bases from V and 3 bases from J, with 10 bases between. This CDR3 is built from 13 residues.